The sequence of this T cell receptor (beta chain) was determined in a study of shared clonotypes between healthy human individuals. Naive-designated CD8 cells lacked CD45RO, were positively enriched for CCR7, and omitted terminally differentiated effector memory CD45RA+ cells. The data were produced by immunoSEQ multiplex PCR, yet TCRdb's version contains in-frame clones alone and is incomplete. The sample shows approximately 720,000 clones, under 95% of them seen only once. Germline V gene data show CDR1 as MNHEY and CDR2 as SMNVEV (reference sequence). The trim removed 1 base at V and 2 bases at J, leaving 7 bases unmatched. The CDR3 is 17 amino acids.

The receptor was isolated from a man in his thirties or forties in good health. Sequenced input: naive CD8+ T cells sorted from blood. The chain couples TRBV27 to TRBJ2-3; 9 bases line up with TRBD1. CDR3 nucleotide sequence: TGTGCCAGCAGTTTATTACCGGGACAGGGTTACACAGATACGCAGTATTTT. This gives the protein CASSLLPGQGYTDTQYF.